Following are 10 T cell receptor beta chains from one sample sequenced in a study of T cell clones after liver transplantation. The protocol was immunoSEQ multiplex PCR, while the TCRdb copy is restricted to in-frame clones and leaves out a portion. The sample lists about 80,000 clones, around four fifths seen once, with 0.45% to 0.55% in the top ten. The sequenced sample was CD4+ T cells from blood, obtained approximately 45 months after liver transplant. All receptors come from a human patient who received a liver transplant. Some T cells may arise from the graft donor.

The gene calls are TRBV7-9 and TRBJ2-3; possible D gene TRBD2, 6 bases. The CDR3 sequence is 14 residues long. CDR1 SEHNR and CDR2 FQNEAQ come from the germline V gene (reference sequence). V lost 8 bases and J lost 6, with 18 bases in between. CDR3 DNA: TGTGCCAGCGCTTCTAGCGCGCCGGCCGATACGCAGTATTTT. Its translation: CASASSAPADTQYF.

V usage is TRBV5-4 and J usage is TRBJ2-2; D may be TRBD1 (6 bases). The CDR3 extends over 16 amino acids. CDR1 and CDR2 (germline): SGHNT, YYREEE (reference sequence). V was cut by 5 bases and J by 0 bases, with 14 bases left in between. The CDR3 DNA reads TGTGCCAGCAGTCGCGCAGGGGTGGCGAACACCGGGGAGCTGTTTTTT. This codes for CASSRAGVANTGELFF. The variable domain in full, completed from reference TRBV5-4 and TRBJ2-2, reads ETGVTQSPTHLIKTRGQQVTLRCSSQSGHNTVSWYQQALGQGPQFIFQYYREEENGRGNFPPRFSGLQFPNYSSELNVNALELDDSALYLCASSRAGVANTGELFFGEGSRLTVL.

The chain joins TRBV6-5 to TRBJ2-7; possible D gene TRBD2, 6 bases. The CDR3 covers 14 residues. Trimming took 6 bases from V and 4 from J, leaving 16 bases between them. The V gene's germline CDR1 is MNHEY and CDR2 SVGAGI. CDR3 loop: CASSPGGFQYEQYF. The CDR3 DNA is TGTGCCAGCAGCCCTGGAGGGTTCCAATACGAGCAGTACTTC.

The rearrangement links TRBV11-1 to TRBJ2-3; D uncertain. In germline, CDR1 is SGHAT, CDR2 FQDESV (reference sequence). V lost 6 bases and J 2 bases, leaving 6 bases between the germline ends. The CDR3 consists of 12 residues. The CDR3 sequence: CASSPNTDTQYF. The CDR3, as DNA: TGTGCCAGCAGTCCTAACACAGATACGCAGTATTTT.

J is TRBJ2-3 and V is TRBV5-1; D gene unclear. The CDR3 has 12 residues. The germline V gene has CDR1 SGHRS and CDR2 YFSETQ. Trimming stripped 2 bases from V and 0 bases from J, with 1 base between. The CDR3 DNA follows: TGCGCCAGCAGCTTAAGCACAGATACGCAGTATTTT. It specifies CASSLSTDTQYF.

The genes are TRBV7-3 and TRBJ2-6, with TRBD1 matching 8 bases. V lost 7 bases to trimming and J lost 0 bases; unmatched junction nucleotides: 5. Germline V CDR1 and CDR2: SGHTA, FQGTGA. The CDR3 has 16 residues. This CDR3 reads CASNNRGSSGANVLTF. In nucleotides, the CDR3 is TGTGCCAGCAACAACAGGGGGTCCTCTGGGGCCAACGTCCTGACTTTC.

The V call is TRBV28, the J call TRBJ1-2; D uncertain. V was pared by 2 bases and J by 8 bases, with 15 bases between. The germline gives CDR1 MDHEN, CDR2 SYDVKM. The CDR3 length is 14 residues. CDR3 loop: CASSLPTRTLGYTF. The CDR3 DNA reads as TGTGCCAGCAGTTTACCAACCCGGACGTTGGGCTACACCTTC.

The gene calls are TRBV7-2 and TRBJ2-1; 13 bases align to TRBD2. The CDR3 extends over 17 amino acids. The V gene's germline CDR1 is SGHTA and CDR2 FQGNSA. V was clipped by 5 bases and J by 4 bases; unmatched bases: 8. The CDR3 DNA reads as TGTGCCAGCAGCCGAGATGGGACTAGCGGGACATACAATGAGCAGTTCTTC. Translated: CASSRDGTSGTYNEQFF.

In this sample, this clone turned up once. The V gene is TRBV6-6, the J gene TRBJ1-1, with D uncertain. CDR3 length equals 15 residues. The germline V and J ends were trimmed by 2 bases and 0 bases, with 10 bases remaining between them. The germline V gene encodes CDR1 MNHNY and CDR2 SVGAGI (reference sequence). CDR3 in amino acids: CASSYADRMNTEAFF. In nucleotides, the CDR3 is TGTGCCAGCAGTTACGCGGACCGGATGAACACTGAAGCTTTCTTT.

The rearrangement uses TRBV18 and TRBJ1-3; 7 bases map to TRBD1. The V gene end was trimmed by 9 bases and the J gene end by 0 bases; junction bases not matched to a gene: 14. The V gene's germline CDR1 is KGHSH and CDR2 LQKENI. This CDR3 spans 17 amino acids. CDR3 in amino acids: CASTPTTGMNSGNTIYF. CDR3 DNA: TGTGCCAGTACACCAACGACAGGGATGAACTCTGGAAACACCATATATTTT.